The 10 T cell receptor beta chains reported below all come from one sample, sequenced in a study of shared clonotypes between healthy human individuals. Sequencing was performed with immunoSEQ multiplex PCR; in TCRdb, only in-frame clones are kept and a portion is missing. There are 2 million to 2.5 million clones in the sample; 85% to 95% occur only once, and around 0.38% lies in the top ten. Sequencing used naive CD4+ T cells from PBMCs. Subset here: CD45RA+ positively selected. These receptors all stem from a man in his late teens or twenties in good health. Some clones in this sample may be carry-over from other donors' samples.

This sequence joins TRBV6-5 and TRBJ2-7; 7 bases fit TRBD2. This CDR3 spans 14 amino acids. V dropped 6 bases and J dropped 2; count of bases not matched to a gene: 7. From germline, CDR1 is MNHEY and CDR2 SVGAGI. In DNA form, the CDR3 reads TGTGCCAGCAGACGACTAGCTGCGCCCTACGAGCAGTACTTC. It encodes CASRRLAAPYEQYF.

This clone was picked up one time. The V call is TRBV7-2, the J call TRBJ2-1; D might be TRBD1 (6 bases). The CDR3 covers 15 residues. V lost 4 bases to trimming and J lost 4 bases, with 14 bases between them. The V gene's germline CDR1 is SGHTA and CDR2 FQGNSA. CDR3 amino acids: CASSYLGGGYNEQFF. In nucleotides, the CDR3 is TGTGCCAGCAGCTACCTAGGGGGTGGATACAATGAGCAGTTCTTC.

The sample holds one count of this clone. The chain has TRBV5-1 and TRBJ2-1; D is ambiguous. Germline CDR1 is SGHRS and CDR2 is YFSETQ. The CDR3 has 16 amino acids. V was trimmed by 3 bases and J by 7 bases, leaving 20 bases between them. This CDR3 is CASSWSRATLGNEQFF. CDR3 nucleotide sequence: TGCGCCAGCAGCTGGAGCCGGGCCACTTTAGGGAATGAGCAGTTCTTC.

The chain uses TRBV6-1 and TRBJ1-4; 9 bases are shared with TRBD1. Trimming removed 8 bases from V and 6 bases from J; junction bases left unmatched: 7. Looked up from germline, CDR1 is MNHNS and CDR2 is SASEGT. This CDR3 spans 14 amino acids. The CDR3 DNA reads TGTGCCAGCTCCGTCGACAGGGGGGATGAAAAACTGTTTTTT. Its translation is CASSVDRGDEKLFF.

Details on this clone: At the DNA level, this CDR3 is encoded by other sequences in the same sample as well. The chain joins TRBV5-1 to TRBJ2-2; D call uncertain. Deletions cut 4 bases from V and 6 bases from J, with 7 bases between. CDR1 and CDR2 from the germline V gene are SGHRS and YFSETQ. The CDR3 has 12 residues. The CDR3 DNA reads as TGCGCCAGCAGCCTCGATTCCGGGGAGCTGTTTTTT. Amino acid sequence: CASSLDSGELFF.

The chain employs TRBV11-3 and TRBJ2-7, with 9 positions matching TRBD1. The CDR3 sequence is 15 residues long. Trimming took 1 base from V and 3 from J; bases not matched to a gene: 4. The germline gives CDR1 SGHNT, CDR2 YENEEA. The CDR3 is CASSLGGQGFYEQYF. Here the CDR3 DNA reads TGTGCCAGCAGCTTAGGGGGACAGGGATTCTACGAGCAGTACTTC.

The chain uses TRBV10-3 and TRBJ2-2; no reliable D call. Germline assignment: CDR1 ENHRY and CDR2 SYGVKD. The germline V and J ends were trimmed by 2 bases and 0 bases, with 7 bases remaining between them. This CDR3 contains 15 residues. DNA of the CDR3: TGTGCCATCAGTGAGCAGGTCGCGAACACCGGGGAGCTGTTTTTT. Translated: CAISEQVANTGELFF.

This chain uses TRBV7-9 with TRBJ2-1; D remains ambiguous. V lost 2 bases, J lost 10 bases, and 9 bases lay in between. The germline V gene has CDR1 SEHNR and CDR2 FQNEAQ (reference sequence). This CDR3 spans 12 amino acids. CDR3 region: CASSLLPGEQFF. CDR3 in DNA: TGTGCCAGCAGCTTACTGCCCGGGGAGCAGTTCTTC.

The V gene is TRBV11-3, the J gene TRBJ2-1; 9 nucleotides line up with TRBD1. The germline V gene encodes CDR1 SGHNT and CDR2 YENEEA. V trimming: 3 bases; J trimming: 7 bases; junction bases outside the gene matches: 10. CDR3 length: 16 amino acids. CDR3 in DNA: TGTGCCAGCAGCTTCCAAGGACAGGGGACACGGAATGAGCAGTTCTTC. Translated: CASSFQGQGTRNEQFF.

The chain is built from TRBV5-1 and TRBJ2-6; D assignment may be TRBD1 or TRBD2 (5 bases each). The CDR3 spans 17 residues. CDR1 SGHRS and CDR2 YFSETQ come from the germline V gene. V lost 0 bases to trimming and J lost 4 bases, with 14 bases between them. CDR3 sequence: CASSLGASGTGANVLTF. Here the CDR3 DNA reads TGCGCCAGCAGCTTGGGGGCCTCAGGGACCGGGGCCAACGTCCTGACTTTC.